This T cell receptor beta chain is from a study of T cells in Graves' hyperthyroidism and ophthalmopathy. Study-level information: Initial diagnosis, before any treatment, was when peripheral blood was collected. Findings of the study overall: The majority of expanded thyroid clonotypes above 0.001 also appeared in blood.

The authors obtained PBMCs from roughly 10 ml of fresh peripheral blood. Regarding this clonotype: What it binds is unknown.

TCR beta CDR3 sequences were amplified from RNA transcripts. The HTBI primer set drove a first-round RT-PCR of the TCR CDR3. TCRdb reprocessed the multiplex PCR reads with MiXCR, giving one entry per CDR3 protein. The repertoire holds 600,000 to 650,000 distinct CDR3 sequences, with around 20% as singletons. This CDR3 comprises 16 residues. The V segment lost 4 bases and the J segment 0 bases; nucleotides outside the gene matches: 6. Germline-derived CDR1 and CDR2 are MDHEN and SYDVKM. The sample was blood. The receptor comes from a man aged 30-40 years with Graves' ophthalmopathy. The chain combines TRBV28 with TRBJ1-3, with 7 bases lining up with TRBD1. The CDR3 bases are TGTGCCAGCAGTTCCGACAGGGAAAGCTCTGGAAACACCATATATTTT. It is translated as CASSSDRESSGNTIYF.